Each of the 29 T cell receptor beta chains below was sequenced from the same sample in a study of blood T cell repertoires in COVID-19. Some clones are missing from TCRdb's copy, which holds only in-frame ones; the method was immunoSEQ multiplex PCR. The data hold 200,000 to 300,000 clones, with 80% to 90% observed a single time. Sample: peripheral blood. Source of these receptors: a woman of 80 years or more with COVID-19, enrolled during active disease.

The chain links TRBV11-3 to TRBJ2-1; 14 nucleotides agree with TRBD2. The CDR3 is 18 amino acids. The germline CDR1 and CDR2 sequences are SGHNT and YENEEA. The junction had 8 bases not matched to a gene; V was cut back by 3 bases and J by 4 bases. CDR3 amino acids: CASSLGTSGSRGYNEQFF. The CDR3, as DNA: TGTGCCAGCAGCTTGGGGACTAGCGGGAGTAGGGGGTACAATGAGCAGTTCTTC. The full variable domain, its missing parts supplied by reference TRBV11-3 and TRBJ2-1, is EAGVVQSPRYKIIEKKQPVAFWCNPISGHNTLYWYLQNLGQGPELLIRYENEEAVDDSQLPKDRFSAERLKGVDSTLKIQPAELGDSAVYLCASSLGTSGSRGYNEQFFGPGTRLTVL.

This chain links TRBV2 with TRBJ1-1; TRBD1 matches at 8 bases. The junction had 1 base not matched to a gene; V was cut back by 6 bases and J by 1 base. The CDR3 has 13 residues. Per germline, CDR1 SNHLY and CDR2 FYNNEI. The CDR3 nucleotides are TGTGCCAGCAGGGACAGGGAGAACACTGAAGCTTTCTTT. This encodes CASRDRENTEAFF.

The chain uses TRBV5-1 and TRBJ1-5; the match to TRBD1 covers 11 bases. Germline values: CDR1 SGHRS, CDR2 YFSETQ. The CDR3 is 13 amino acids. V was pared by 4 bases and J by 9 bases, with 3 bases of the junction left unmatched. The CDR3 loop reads CASSEGTGGPQHF. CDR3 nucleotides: TGCGCCAGCAGCGAGGGGACAGGGGGGCCCCAGCATTTT.

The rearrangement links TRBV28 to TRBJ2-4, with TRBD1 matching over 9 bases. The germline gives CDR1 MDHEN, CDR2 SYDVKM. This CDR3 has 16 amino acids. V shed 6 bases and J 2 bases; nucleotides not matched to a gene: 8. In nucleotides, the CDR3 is TGTGCCAGCAGCCGTAGACAGGGGGGGACCAAAAACATTCAGTACTTC. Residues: CASSRRQGGTKNIQYF.

In DNA form, the CDR3 reads TGCGCCAGCAGCGTAGAAGCGGGAAGCACAGATACGCAGTATTTT. Translated: CASSVEAGSTDTQYF. The chain combines TRBV5-1 with TRBJ2-3; 7 bases line up with TRBD2. Per germline, CDR1 SGHRS and CDR2 YFSETQ. The length of the CDR3 is 15 residues. Unmatched junction bases numbered 5, after V lost 4 bases and J lost 0 bases.

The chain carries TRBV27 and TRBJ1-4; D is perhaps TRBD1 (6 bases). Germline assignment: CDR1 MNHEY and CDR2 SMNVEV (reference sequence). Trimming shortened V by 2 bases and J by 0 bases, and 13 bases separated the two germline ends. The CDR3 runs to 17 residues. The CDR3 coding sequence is TGTGCCAGCAGTTTACGGCAGGGGTTTGCAACTAATGAAAAACTGTTTTTT. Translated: CASSLRQGFATNEKLFF. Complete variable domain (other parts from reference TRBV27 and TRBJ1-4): EAQVTQNPRYLITVTGKKLTVTCSQNMNHEYMSWYRQDPGLGLRQIYYSMNVEVTDKGDVPEGYKVSRKEKRNFPLILESPSPNQTSLYFCASSLRQGFATNEKLFFGSGTQLSVL.

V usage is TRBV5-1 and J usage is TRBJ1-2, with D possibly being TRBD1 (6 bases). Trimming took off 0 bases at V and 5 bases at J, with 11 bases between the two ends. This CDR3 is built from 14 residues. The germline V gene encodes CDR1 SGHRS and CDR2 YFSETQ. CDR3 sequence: CASSLGGGDYGYTF. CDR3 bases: TGCGCCAGCAGCTTGGGGGGGGGCGATTATGGCTACACCTTC.

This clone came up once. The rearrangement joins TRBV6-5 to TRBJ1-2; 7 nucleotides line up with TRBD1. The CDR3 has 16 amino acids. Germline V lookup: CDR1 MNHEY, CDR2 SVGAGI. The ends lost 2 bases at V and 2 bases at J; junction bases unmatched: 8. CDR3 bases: TGTGCCAGCAGTTACCGGGACAGAGGGATCAACTATGGCTACACCTTC. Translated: CASSYRDRGINYGYTF.

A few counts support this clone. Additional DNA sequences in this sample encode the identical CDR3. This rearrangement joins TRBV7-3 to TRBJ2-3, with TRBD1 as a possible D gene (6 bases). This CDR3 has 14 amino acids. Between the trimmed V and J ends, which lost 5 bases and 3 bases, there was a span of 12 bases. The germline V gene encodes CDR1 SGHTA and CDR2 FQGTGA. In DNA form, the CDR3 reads TGTGCCAGCAGCCTACAGGGTTCGACAGATACGCAGTATTTT. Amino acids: CASSLQGSTDTQYF.

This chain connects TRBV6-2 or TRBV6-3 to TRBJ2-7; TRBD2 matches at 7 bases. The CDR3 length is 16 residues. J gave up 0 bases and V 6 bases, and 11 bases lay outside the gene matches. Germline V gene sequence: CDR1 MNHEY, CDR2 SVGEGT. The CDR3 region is CASSNQAGSPSYEQYF. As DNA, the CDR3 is TGTGCCAGCAGCAACCAAGCGGGATCCCCCTCCTACGAGCAGTACTTC.

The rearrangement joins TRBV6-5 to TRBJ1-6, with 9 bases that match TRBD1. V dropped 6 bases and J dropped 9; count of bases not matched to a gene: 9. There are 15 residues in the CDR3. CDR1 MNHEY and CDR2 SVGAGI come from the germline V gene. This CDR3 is CASSPRQGVSSPLHF. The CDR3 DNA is TGTGCCAGCAGCCCCCGACAGGGGGTAAGTTCACCCCTCCACTTT.

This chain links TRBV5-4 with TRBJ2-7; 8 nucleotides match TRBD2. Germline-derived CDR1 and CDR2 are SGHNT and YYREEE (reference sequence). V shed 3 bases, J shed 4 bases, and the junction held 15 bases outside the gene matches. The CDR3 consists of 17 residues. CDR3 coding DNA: TGTGCCAGCAGCTCCGCCGGAGGGACTAGAAGACTATACGAGCAGTACTTC. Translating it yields CASSSAGGTRRLYEQYF. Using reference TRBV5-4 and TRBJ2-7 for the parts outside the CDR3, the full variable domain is ETGVTQSPTHLIKTRGQQVTLRCSSQSGHNTVSWYQQALGQGPQFIFQYYREEENGRGNFPPRFSGLQFPNYSSELNVNALELDDSALYLCASSSAGGTRRLYEQYFGPGTRLTVT.

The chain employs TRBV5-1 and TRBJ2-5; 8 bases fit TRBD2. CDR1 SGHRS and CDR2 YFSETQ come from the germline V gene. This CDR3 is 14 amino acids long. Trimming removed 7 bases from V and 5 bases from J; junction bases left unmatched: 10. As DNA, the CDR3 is TGCGCCAGCTCCCCGGGGGGGTCTACGGAGACCCAGTACTTC. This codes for CASSPGGSTETQYF.

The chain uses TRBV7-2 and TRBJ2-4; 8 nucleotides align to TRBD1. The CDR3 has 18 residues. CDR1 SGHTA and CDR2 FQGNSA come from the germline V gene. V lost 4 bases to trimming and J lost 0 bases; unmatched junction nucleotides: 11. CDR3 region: CASSSRDRLGVAKNIQYF. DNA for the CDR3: TGTGCCAGCAGCTCCCGGGACAGGTTGGGCGTAGCCAAAAACATTCAGTACTTC. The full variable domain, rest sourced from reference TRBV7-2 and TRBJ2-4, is GAGVSQSPSNKVTEKGKDVELRCDPISGHTALYWYRQSLGQGLEFLIYFQGNSAPDKSGLPSDRFSAERTGGSVSTLTIQRTQQEDSAVYLCASSSRDRLGVAKNIQYFGAGTRLSVL.

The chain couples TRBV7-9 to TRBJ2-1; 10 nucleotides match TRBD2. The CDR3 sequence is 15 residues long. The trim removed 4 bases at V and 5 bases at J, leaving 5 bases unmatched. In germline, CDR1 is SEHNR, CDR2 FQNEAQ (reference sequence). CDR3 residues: CASSSFGLADNEQFF. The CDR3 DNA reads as TGTGCCAGCAGCTCTTTCGGACTAGCGGACAATGAGCAGTTCTTC.

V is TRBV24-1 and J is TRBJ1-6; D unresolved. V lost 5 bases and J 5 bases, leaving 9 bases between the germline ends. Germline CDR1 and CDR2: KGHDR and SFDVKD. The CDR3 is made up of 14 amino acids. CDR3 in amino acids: CATSGLGDNSPLHF. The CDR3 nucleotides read TGTGCCACCAGTGGGTTGGGCGATAATTCACCCCTCCACTTT.

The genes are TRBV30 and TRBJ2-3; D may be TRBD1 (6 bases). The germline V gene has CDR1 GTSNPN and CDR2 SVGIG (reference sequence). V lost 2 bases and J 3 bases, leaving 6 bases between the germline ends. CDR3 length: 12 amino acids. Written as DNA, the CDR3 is TGTGCCTGGAGTCAGGGGACAGATACGCAGTATTTT. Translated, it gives CAWSQGTDTQYF. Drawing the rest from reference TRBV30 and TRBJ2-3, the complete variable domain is SQTIHQWPATLVQPVGSPLSLECTVEGTSNPNLYWYRQAAGRGLQLLFYSVGIGQISSEVPQNLSASRPQDRQFILSSKKLLLSDSGFYLCAWSQGTDTQYFGPGTRLTVL.

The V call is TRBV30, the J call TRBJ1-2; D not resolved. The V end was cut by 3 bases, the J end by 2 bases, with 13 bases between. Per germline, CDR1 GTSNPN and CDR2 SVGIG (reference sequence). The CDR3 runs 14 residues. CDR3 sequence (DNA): TGTGCCTGGAGGCCGCTGACACCAAACTATGGCTACACCTTC. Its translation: CAWRPLTPNYGYTF. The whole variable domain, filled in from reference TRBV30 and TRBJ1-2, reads SQTIHQWPATLVQPVGSPLSLECTVEGTSNPNLYWYRQAAGRGLQLLFYSVGIGQISSEVPQNLSASRPQDRQFILSSKKLLLSDSGFYLCAWRPLTPNYGYTFGSGTRLTVV.

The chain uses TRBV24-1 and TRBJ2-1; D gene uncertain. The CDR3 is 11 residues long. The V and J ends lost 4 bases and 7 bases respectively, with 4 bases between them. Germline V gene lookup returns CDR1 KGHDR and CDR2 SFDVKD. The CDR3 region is CATSERNEQFF. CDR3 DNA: TGTGCCACCAGTGAGAGAAATGAGCAGTTCTTC.

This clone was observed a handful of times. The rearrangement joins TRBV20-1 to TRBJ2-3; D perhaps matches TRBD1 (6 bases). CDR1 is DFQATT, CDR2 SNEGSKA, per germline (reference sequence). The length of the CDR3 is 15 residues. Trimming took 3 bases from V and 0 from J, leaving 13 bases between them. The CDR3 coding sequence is TGCAGTGCTAGTAACAGGGAAATCAGCACAGATACGCAGTATTTT. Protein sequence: CSASNREISTDTQYF.

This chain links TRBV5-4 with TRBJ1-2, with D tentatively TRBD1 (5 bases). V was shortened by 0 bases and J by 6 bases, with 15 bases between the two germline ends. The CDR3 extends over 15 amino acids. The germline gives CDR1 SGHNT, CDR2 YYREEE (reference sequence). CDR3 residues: CASSLARGRVDGYTF. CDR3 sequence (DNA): TGTGCCAGCAGCTTGGCCCGGGGGAGGGTAGATGGCTACACCTTC.

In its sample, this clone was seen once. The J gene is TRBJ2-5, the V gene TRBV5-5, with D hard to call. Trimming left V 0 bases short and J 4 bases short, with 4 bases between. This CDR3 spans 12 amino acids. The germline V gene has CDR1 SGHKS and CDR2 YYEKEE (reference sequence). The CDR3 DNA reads TGTGCCAGCAGCTTGGGGCCAGAGACCCAGTACTTC. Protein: CASSLGPETQYF.

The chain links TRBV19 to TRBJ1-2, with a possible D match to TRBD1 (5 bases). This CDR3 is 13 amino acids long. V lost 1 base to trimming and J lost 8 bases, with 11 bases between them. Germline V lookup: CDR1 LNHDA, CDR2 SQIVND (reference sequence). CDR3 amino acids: CASSIGQGPGYTF. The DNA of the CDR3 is TGTGCCAGTAGTATAGGGCAGGGCCCCGGCTACACCTTC.

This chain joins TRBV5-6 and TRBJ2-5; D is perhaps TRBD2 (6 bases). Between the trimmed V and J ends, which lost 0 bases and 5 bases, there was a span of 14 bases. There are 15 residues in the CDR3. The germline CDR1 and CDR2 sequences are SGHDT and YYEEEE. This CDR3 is CASSLVPGERETQYF. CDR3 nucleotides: TGTGCCAGCAGCTTGGTTCCGGGAGAACGTGAGACCCAGTACTTC.

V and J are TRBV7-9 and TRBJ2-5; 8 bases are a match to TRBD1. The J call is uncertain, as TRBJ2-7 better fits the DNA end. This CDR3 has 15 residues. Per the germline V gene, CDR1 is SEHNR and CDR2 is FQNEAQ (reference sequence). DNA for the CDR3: TGTGCCAGCAGCCGTCCCCAGGGGGCGCGGAACGAGCAGTACTTC. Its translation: CASSRPQGARNEQYF.

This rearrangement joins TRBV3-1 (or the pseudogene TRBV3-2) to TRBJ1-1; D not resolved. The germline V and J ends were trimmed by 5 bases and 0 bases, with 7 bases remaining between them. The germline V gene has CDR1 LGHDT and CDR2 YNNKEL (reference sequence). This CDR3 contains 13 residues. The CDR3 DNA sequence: TGTGCCAGCAGCTATTCTATGAACACTGAAGCTTTCTTT. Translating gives CASSYSMNTEAFF.

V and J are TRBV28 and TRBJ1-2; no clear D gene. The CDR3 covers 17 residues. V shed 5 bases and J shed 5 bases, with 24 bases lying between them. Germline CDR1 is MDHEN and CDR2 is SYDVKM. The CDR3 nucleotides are TGTGCCAGCAGTCTAACCGGAATCGGCGCACCGGGGTATGGCTACACCTTC. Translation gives CASSLTGIGAPGYGYTF.

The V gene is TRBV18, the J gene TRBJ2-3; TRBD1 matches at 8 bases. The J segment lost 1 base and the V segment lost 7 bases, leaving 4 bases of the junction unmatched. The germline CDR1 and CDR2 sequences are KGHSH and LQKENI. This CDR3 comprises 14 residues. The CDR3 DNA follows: TGTGCCAGCTTTGACAGGGGCCGCACAGATACGCAGTATTTT. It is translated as CASFDRGRTDTQYF.

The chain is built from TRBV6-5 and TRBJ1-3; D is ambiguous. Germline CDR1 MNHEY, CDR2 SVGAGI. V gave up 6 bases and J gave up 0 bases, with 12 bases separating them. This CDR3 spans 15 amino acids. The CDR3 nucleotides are TGTGCCAGCAGCCCCCTCAGCGGCTCTGGAAACACCATATATTTT. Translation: CASSPLSGSGNTIYF.